These T cell receptor delta chains were read from a single sample in a study of gamma-delta T cells after stem cell transplantation. TCRdb re-called the RT-PCR reads using CATT. The table includes 10,000 to 13,000 delta-chain clones, 38% detected once. Source material: gamma-delta T cells. Receptor source: a human donor. It is not recorded whose cells these are; they may come from a transplant donor. Each CDR3 is given with its conserved first and last residue. The D gene is left open where the match is weak. Expanded clones are given a class, and other clones once, few, many or no size at all.

D	V	J	size	CDR3	DNA
NA	TRDV2	TRDJ1	NA	CACDLYWIDKLIF	TGTGCCTGTGACCTGTACTGGATAGATAAACTCATCTTT
TRDD3	TRDV2	TRDJ2	NA	CACDLLGATAQLFF	TGTGCCTGTGATCTACTGGGGGCTACAGCACAACTCTTCTTT
NA	TRDV1	TRDJ1	NA	CALGEPEVRKSRVGVPYTDKLIF	TGTGCTCTTGGGGAACCCGAGGTACGCAAGAGTCGAGTGGGGGTCCCGTACACCGATAAACTCATCTTT
TRDD3	TRDV1	TRDJ1	NA	CALGDAFLRPWGINRAYTDKLIF	TGTGCTCTTGGGGATGCCTTCCTGCGGCCGTGGGGGATAAATAGGGCGTACACCGATAAACTCATCTTT
TRDD3	TRDV3	TRDJ1	NA	CAFTAIFLAGGFTDKLIF	TGTGCCTTTACCGCAATTTTCCTCGCTGGGGGATTTACCGATAAACTCATCTTT
NA	TRDV2	TRDJ1	NA	CARVSDRDKLIF	TGTGCCCGTGTGTCAGACCGAGATAAACTCATCTTT
TRDD3	TRDV1	TRDJ1	NA	CALGEASLPLGDNTDKLIF	TGCGCTCTTGGGGAAGCAAGTCTTCCCTTGGGGGATAACACCGATAAACTCATCTTT
NA	TRDV1	TRDJ1	NA	CARGESGPSDDKLIF	TGTGCTCGTGGGGAATCCGGCCCTTCAGACGATAAACTCATCTTT
TRDD3	TRDV1	TRDJ1	NA	CALRGYLVGDTDKLIF	TGTGCTCTCAGAGGGTATTTGGTGGGGGATACCGATAAACTCATCTTT
TRDD3	TRDV3	TRDJ1	few	CAFHLGYVLGLYTDKLIF	TGTGCCTTCCACCTGGGGTATGTACTGGGGCTGTACACCGATAAACTCATCTTT
TRDD3	TRDV3	TRDJ3	NA	CAFRQVGDTRRSSWDTRQMFF	TGTGCCTTCCGCCAGGTGGGGGATACGCGAAGGAGCTCCTGGGACACCCGACAGATGTTTTTC
TRDD3	TRAV29/DV5	TRDJ2	NA	CAASMYWGIMRQAAQLFF	TGTGCAGCAAGCATGTACTGGGGGATAATGCGGCAGGCAGCACAACTCTTCTTT
TRDD3	TRDV2	TRDJ1	medium-sized	CACAYWGTNYTDKLIF	TGTGCCTGTGCCTACTGGGGGACCAACTACACCGATAAACTCATCTTT
TRDD3	TRDV2	TRDJ3	NA	CACDILGDTLDTRHMFF	TGTGCCTGTGACATACTGGGGGATACTTTGGACACACGACATATGTTTTTC
TRDD2	TRDV1	TRDJ1	NA	CALGDFPTVLYTDKLIF	TGTGCTCTTGGGGATTTTCCTACTGTACTGTACACCGATAAACTCATCTTT
TRDD3	TRDV3	TRDJ1	NA	CAFRPTPHWGENTDKLIF	TGTGCCTTTAGGCCCACCCCCCACTGGGGGGAAAACACCGATAAACTCATCTTT